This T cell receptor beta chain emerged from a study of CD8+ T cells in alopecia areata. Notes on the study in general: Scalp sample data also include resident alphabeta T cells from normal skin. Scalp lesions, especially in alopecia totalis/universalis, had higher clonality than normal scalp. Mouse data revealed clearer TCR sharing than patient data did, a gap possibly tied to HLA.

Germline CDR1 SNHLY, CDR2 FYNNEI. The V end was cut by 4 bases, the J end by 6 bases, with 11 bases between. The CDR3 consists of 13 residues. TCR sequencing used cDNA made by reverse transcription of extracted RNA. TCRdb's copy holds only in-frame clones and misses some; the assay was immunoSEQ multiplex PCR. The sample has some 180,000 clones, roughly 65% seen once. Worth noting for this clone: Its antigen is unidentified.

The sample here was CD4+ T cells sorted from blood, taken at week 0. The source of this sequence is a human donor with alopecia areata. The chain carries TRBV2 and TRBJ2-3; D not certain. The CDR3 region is CASSGVGEDTQYF. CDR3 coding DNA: TGTGCCAGCAGTGGGGTTGGTGAGGATACGCAGTATTTT. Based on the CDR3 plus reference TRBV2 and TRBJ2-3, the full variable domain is EPEVTQTPSHQVTQMGQEVILRCVPISNHLYFYWYRQILGQKVEFLVSFYNNEISEKSEIFDDQFSVERPDGSNFTLKIRSTKLEDSAMYFCASSGVGEDTQYFGPGTRLTVL.